This passage covers 26 T cell receptor beta chains from one sample sequenced in a study of cytomegalovirus exposure and HLA in healthy donors. This PCR relied on a set of 60 Vbeta primers and 13 Jbeta primers. Here immunoSEQ multiplex PCR was the method, and the copy in TCRdb shows in-frame clones only, minus some. The data show over 100,000 clones, 81% seen once. The sequenced sample was PBMCs. Receptors were obtained from a woman younger than 45 in good health and CMV-seronegative.

This clone has more than one count but fewer than ten. The rearrangement joins TRBV29-1 to TRBJ2-7; 14 nucleotides agree with TRBD2. Germline CDR1 is SQVTM and CDR2 is ANQGSEA. V lost 6 bases, J lost 4 bases, and 17 bases stayed unmatched. There are 18 residues in the CDR3. The CDR3 DNA is TGCAGCGTGGCTGTTCAGACTAGCGGGAGGGCCCGGGGATACGAGCAGTACTTC. This codes for CSVAVQTSGRARGYEQYF.

The genes are TRBV7-2 and TRBJ1-2; TRBD1 matches at 7 bases. The V segment lost 2 bases and the J segment 2 bases; nucleotides outside the gene matches: 5. CDR1 SGHTA and CDR2 FQGNSA come from the germline V gene. The CDR3 consists of 15 residues. CDR3 coding DNA: TGTGCCAGCAGCTTACAGGGGGGAGACAACTATGGCTACACCTTC. Encoded protein: CASSLQGGDNYGYTF.

The chain links TRBV27 to TRBJ2-7; the D gene is possibly TRBD1 (6 bases). Germline CDR1 reads MNHEY; CDR2 reads SMNVEV (reference sequence). The CDR3 spans 16 residues. V was trimmed by 6 bases and J by 1 base, leaving 19 bases between them. In DNA form, the CDR3 reads TGTGCCAGCAGACTAGACGGACAGACCCCTTCCTACGAGCAGTACTTC. As protein: CASRLDGQTPSYEQYF.

This chain joins TRBV5-6 and TRBJ2-6; D remains unclear. The germline CDR1 and CDR2 sequences are SGHDT and YYEEEE. The length of the CDR3 is 12 residues. Trimming shortened V by 4 bases and J by 10 bases, and 9 bases separated the two germline ends. The CDR3 DNA sequence: TGTGCCAGCAGCATTGGGCAAAACGTCCTGACTTTC. The encoded protein is CASSIGQNVLTF.

The chain employs TRBV5-5 and TRBJ2-1; D perhaps matches TRBD2 (7 bases). Germline V gives CDR1 SGHKS, CDR2 YYEKEE (reference sequence). The CDR3 runs 16 residues. V lost 5 bases and J lost 4, with 19 bases in between. The CDR3 here is CASRGTGGMLYNEQFF. CDR3 sequence (DNA): TGTGCCAGCAGGGGAACGGGGGGCATGTTATACAATGAGCAGTTCTTC.

The V gene is TRBV5-1, the J gene TRBJ2-2; TRBD2 is a possible D gene (6 bases). V lost 2 bases, J lost 2 bases, and 13 bases lay in between. CDR1 SGHRS and CDR2 YFSETQ come from the germline V gene. CDR3 length: 16 amino acids. CDR3 amino acids: CASSFSGRPNTGELFF. In DNA form, the CDR3 reads TGCGCCAGCAGCTTTTCGGGGAGGCCTAACACCGGGGAGCTGTTTTTT.

The gene calls are TRBV6-5 and TRBJ1-3, with TRBD1 as a possible D gene (6 bases). CDR1 is MNHEY and CDR2 is SVGAGI in the germline V gene. This CDR3 contains 16 residues. V was pared by 2 bases and J by 2 bases, with 13 bases between. CDR3 nucleotide sequence: TGTGCCAGCAGTTACGACCAGGGGACGGCTGGAAACACCATATATTTT. This translates into CASSYDQGTAGNTIYF.

The V call is TRBV27, the J call TRBJ2-1; D perhaps matches TRBD1 (6 bases). CDR3 length equals 14 residues. Trimming removed 6 bases at V and 2 bases at J, with 11 bases between. Germline CDR1 reads MNHEY; CDR2 reads SMNVEV (reference sequence). The CDR3 coding sequence is TGTGCCAGCAGCCCAGGGGTCACCTACAATGAGCAGTTCTTC. This gives the protein CASSPGVTYNEQFF.

The chain is built from TRBV5-6 and TRBJ2-3; 11 bases are shared with TRBD2. Unmatched junction bases numbered 6, after V lost 4 bases and J lost 2 bases. The germline gives CDR1 SGHDT, CDR2 YYEEEE. The CDR3 totals 16 residues. The CDR3, as DNA: TGTGCCAGCAGCAGAGGACTAGCGGGCTACACAGATACGCAGTATTTT. It yields the protein CASSRGLAGYTDTQYF.

The chain's CDR3 is CASSSTVGRSYNEQFF. In DNA, the CDR3 is TGTGCCAGCAGCTCGACCGTCGGGAGATCCTACAATGAGCAGTTCTTC. The chain joins TRBV7-2 to TRBJ2-1; TRBD2 might be the D (6 bases). This CDR3 spans 16 amino acids. Between the trimmed V and J ends, which lost 4 bases and 1 base, there was a span of 14 bases. Germline CDR1 SGHTA, CDR2 FQGNSA.

V is TRBV11-2 and J is TRBJ2-3, with D maybe TRBD2 (5 bases). V lost 5 bases and J 3 bases, leaving 15 bases between the germline ends. CDR1 SGHAT and CDR2 FQNNGV come from the germline V gene. This CDR3 comprises 15 residues. The CDR3 loop is CASSPTRQRTDTQYF. CDR3 DNA: TGTGCCAGCAGCCCCACTAGACAACGGACAGATACGCAGTATTTT.

The chain combines TRBV6-9 with TRBJ2-2, with D maybe TRBD1 (5 bases). Trimming took off 6 bases at V and 3 bases at J, with 11 bases between the two ends. There are 14 residues in the CDR3. Germline CDR1 and CDR2: MNHGY and SVAAGI. CDR3 in DNA: TGTGCCAGCAGACTGACAGCCGACACCGGGGAGCTGTTTTTT. Its translation is CASRLTADTGELFF.

This rearrangement joins TRBV30 to TRBJ2-5, with TRBD1 matching 10 bases. Germline V gene data show CDR1 as GTSNPN and CDR2 as SVGIG (reference sequence). This CDR3 has 15 amino acids. Trimming took 3 bases from V and 5 from J; bases not matched to a gene: 9. The CDR3 DNA follows: TGTGCCTGGAGCGCAACCGACAGGGGGCGCGAGACCCAGTACTTC. Its translation: CAWSATDRGRETQYF.

This clone is classed as medium-sized. The chain's CDR3 is CASSPGLAGGSGEQYF. The CDR3, as DNA: TGTGCCAGCAGCCCGGGACTAGCGGGAGGTTCGGGCGAGCAGTACTTC. This rearrangement joins TRBV11-1 to TRBJ2-7, with TRBD2 matching over 15 bases. CDR1 is SGHAT and CDR2 is FQDESV in the germline V gene (reference sequence). Trimming took 5 bases from V and 6 from J; bases not matched to a gene: 8. The CDR3 contains 16 residues.

This clone showed up just a few times. The V gene is TRBV28, the J gene TRBJ2-7; a weak D match, TRBD1 (6 bases). CDR3 size: 12 residues. V lost 3 bases and J lost 9, with 12 bases in between. Per the germline V gene, CDR1 is MDHEN and CDR2 is SYDVKM. DNA of the CDR3: TGTGCCAGCAGTTTGTCCGACAGGCCGCAGTACTTC. Translated, it gives CASSLSDRPQYF.

CDR3 DNA: TGTGCCTGGAGTCTCCCCCAGGGGCGTGGCTACACCTTC. As protein: CAWSLPQGRGYTF. The chain uses TRBV30 and TRBJ1-2; D might be TRBD1 (6 bases). The germline CDR1 and CDR2 sequences are GTSNPN and SVGIG (reference sequence). This CDR3 has 13 residues. The ends were cut back, 2 bases at V and 7 bases at J, with 14 bases in the middle.

The V gene is TRBV6-5, the J gene TRBJ1-2; possibly TRBD1 for D (5 bases). Trimming took off 0 bases at V and 8 bases at J, with 10 bases between the two ends. Germline V lookup: CDR1 MNHEY, CDR2 SVGAGI. This CDR3 region has 13 residues. In DNA form, the CDR3 reads TGTGCCAGCAGTTACTCGAGGCAGGGAGGCTACACCTTC. Its translation is CASSYSRQGGYTF.

The chain carries TRBV5-1 and TRBJ2-7; 10 bases match TRBD2. CDR3 size: 16 residues. Germline V lookup: CDR1 SGHRS, CDR2 YFSETQ. J was trimmed by 0 bases and V by 0 bases; bases with no gene match: 3. In nucleotides, the CDR3 is TGCGCCAGCAGCTTGGTACTAGCGGGGACCTCCTACGAGCAGTACTTC. Residues: CASSLVLAGTSYEQYF.

V and J are TRBV6-4 and TRBJ2-2, with 8 bases fitting TRBD1. The V gene's germline CDR1 is MRHNA and CDR2 SNTAGT. Unmatched junction bases numbered 4, after V lost 0 bases and J lost 4 bases. The CDR3 contains 16 residues. CDR3 loop: CASSDSGQGSTGELFF. CDR3 bases: TGTGCCAGCAGTGACTCCGGACAGGGCTCCACCGGGGAGCTGTTTTTT.

This clone is a singleton in its sample. The chain links TRBV7-9 to TRBJ2-7; 14 nucleotides line up with TRBD2. The J segment lost 5 bases and the V segment lost 4 bases, leaving 7 bases of the junction unmatched. This CDR3 has 16 residues. Germline CDR1 is SEHNR and CDR2 is FQNEAQ (reference sequence). For the CDR3, the DNA is TGTGCCAGCAGCTCCGGGACTAGCGGGAGACTGAACGAGCAGTACTTC. Translation: CASSSGTSGRLNEQYF.

As DNA, the CDR3 is TGTGCCAGCAGTTGGCGGGGTAGTCCATTCCACACAGATACGCAGTATTTT. Its protein product is CASSWRGSPFHTDTQYF. The chain employs TRBV7-2 and TRBJ2-3, with D possibly being TRBD2 (6 bases). CDR1 is SGHTA, CDR2 FQGNSA, per germline. CDR3 length equals 17 residues. With 6 bases removed from V and 2 bases from J, the gap between germline ends came to 21 bases. The complete variable domain, with remaining parts taken from reference TRBV7-2 and TRBJ2-3, reads GAGVSQSPSNKVTEKGKDVELRCDPISGHTALYWYRQSLGQGLEFLIYFQGNSAPDKSGLPSDRFSAERTGGSVSTLTIQRTQQEDSAVYLCASSWRGSPFHTDTQYFGPGTRLTVL.

This clone appeared a single time. The J gene is TRBJ1-5, the V gene TRBV6-6; D is unclear. This CDR3 is built from 14 residues. Between the trimmed V and J ends, which lost 10 bases and 4 bases, there was a span of 17 bases. Germline V gives CDR1 MNHNY, CDR2 SVGAGI (reference sequence). The CDR3 protein is CAIKSPSGNQPQHF. The CDR3 nucleotides are TGTGCCATCAAATCCCCCTCCGGGAATCAGCCCCAGCATTTT.

The CDR3 is CASSHPAGLPPYEQYF. In DNA, the CDR3 is TGTGCCAGCAGCCATCCCGCAGGGCTTCCCCCCTACGAGCAGTACTTC. The chain carries TRBV7-9 and TRBJ2-7, with D maybe TRBD1 (5 bases). The V gene's germline CDR1 is SEHNR and CDR2 FQNEAQ (reference sequence). V was trimmed by 5 bases and J by 2 bases, leaving 19 bases between them. There are 16 residues in the CDR3.

This chain connects TRBV6-5 to TRBJ2-1; TRBD2 agrees at 8 bases. From germline, CDR1 is MNHEY and CDR2 SVGAGI. This CDR3 has 15 residues. Germline trimming cut 6 bases from V and 3 bases from J; bases unmatched to any gene: 7. The DNA for the CDR3 is TGTGCCAGCAGGCCCACCGGGACTAGCTACAATGAGCAGTTCTTC. It is translated as CASRPTGTSYNEQFF.

The genes are TRBV27 and TRBJ2-1; 7 bases fit TRBD1. The V and J ends lost 6 bases and 7 bases, in that order; junction bases with no gene match: 21. Germline CDR1 reads MNHEY; CDR2 reads SMNVEV (reference sequence). The length of the CDR3 is 18 residues. Here the CDR3 reads CASSSDRAEPSPYNEQFF. The DNA of the CDR3 is TGTGCCAGCAGCAGCGACAGGGCCGAACCTAGCCCGTATAATGAGCAGTTCTTC.

V usage is TRBV6-5 and J usage is TRBJ2-7; 8 nucleotides line up with TRBD1. V shed 6 bases, J shed 9 bases, and the junction held 13 bases outside the gene matches. Per germline, CDR1 MNHEY and CDR2 SVGAGI. The CDR3 contains 14 residues. CDR3 region: CASRMGQVIGRQYF. CDR3 DNA: TGTGCCAGCAGGATGGGACAGGTGATCGGAAGGCAGTACTTC.